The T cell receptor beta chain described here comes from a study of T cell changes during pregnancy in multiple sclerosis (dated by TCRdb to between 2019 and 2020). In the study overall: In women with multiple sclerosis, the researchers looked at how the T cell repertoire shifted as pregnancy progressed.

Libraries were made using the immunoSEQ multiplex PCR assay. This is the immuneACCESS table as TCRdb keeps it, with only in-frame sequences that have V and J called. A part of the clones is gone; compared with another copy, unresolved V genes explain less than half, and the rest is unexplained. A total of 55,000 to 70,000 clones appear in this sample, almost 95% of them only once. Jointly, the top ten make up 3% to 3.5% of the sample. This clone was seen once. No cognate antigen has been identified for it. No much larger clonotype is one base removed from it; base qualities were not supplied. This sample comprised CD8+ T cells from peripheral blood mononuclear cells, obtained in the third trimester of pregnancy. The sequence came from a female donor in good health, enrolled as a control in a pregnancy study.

The nucleotides read TGTGCCAGCAGTTTAGGGGGACTAGCGGGGGGCGTTCTCGGGGAGCAGTTCTTC. This sequence encodes CASSLGGLAGGVLGEQFF. Recombination joined TRBV27 with TRBJ2-1; 15 central bases correspond to TRBD2. The germline V and J ends show losses of 2 bases and 10 bases respectively, and no gene match explains 12 bases of the junction. CDR1 and CDR2, per the germline V gene (reference sequence), are MNHEY and SMNVEV. Its CDR3 holds 18 amino acids, cysteine through phenylalanine. Just the 54-base CDR3 DNA is kept, in frame starting at base 1.